Below are 32 T cell receptor beta chains sequenced from a single sample in a study of tumor-infiltrating lymphocytes in oesophageal squamous cell carcinoma. A single record per CDR3 protein comes from TCRdb applying MiXCR to the PCR reads. The repertoire holds over 10,000 distinct CDR3 sequences, with roughly 51% as singletons. What was sequenced was blood. The receptors shown here come from a female donor with esophageal squamous cell carcinoma.

This clonotype has more than one count but fewer than ten. The chain carries TRBV6-1 and TRBJ2-3, with TRBD2 identical over 9 bases. The CDR3 covers 14 residues. The V gene end was trimmed by 6 bases and the J gene end by 5 bases; junction bases not matched to a gene: 6. Germline V gene sequence: CDR1 MNHNS, CDR2 SASEGT. CDR3 residues: CASSGSGRLDTQYF. Here the CDR3 DNA reads TGTGCCAGCAGCGGTAGCGGGAGATTAGATACGCAGTATTTT.

The table lists this clonotype with many counts. The chain is built from TRBV2 and TRBJ1-6; D call uncertain. CDR1 is SNHLY and CDR2 is FYNNEI in the germline V gene. V was pared by 6 bases and J by 9 bases, with 15 bases between. The CDR3 runs 14 residues. The DNA for the CDR3 is TGTGCCAGCAGCGCCCAGAGGAGTGTTTCACCCCTCCACTTT. Translation gives CASSAQRSVSPLHF. Full variable domain (missing parts from reference TRBV2 and TRBJ1-6): EPEVTQTPSHQVTQMGQEVILRCVPISNHLYFYWYRQILGQKVEFLVSFYNNEISEKSEIFDDQFSVERPDGSNFTLKIRSTKLEDSAMYFCASSAQRSVSPLHFGNGTRLTVT.

On this clonotype: No conserved phenylalanine or tryptophan ends this CDR3, so it is likely a read error. No DNA is shown, since the ends of the CDR3 on it are uncertain; the CDR3 is the one TCRdb lists. This chain joins TRBV6-6 and TRBJ2-6; TRBD2 is the table's D call, not checked against the DNA. The CDR3 is 19 residues long, counting both termini. Germline V gene data show CDR1 as MNHNY and CDR2 as SVGAGI (reference sequence). CDR3 protein: CASSYSASGGPQETQYFGA.

The chain has TRBV5-1 and TRBJ2-2; D is possibly TRBD1 or TRBD2 (5 bases each). This CDR3 has 14 residues. The V gene lost 0 bases and the J gene lost 5 bases, with 8 bases spanning the gap. Germline CDR1 is SGHRS and CDR2 is YFSETQ. CDR3 DNA: TGCGCCAGCAGCTTGGCGGGGCAGACCGGGGAGCTGTTTTTT. Amino acid sequence: CASSLAGQTGELFF.

This sequence joins TRBV12-3 or TRBV12-4 and TRBJ2-7, with D maybe TRBD1 (5 bases). CDR3 length: 14 residues. V was clipped by 3 bases and J by 5 bases, with 14 bases between them. This chain's CDR3 is CASSFYAGKNEQYF. CDR3 nucleotides: TGTGCCAGCAGTTTTTATGCAGGGAAAAACGAGCAGTACTTC.

V is TRBV7-3 and J is TRBJ2-1; tentatively, D is TRBD1 or TRBD2 (5 bases each). Germline V gene lookup returns CDR1 SGHTA and CDR2 FQGTGA. Trimming removed 5 bases from V and 12 bases from J, with 20 bases in between. The CDR3 runs 14 residues. The CDR3 DNA is TGTGCCAGCAGCCCCAGCGGTAGAGGGGTAGGGCAGTTCTTC. Its translation: CASSPSGRGVGQFF.

There are many counts of this clonotype. The rearrangement links TRBV2 to TRBJ2-5, with 9 bases fitting TRBD1. Trimming removed 6 bases from V and 4 bases from J; junction bases left unmatched: 6. This CDR3 comprises 14 residues. The V gene's germline CDR1 is SNHLY and CDR2 FYNNEI. The CDR3 protein is CASRWDRAGETQYF. The CDR3, as DNA: TGTGCCAGCAGATGGGACAGGGCGGGAGAGACCCAGTACTTC.

This clonotype was counted ten times or more. This chain uses TRBV6-1 with TRBJ2-3; 8 bases are shared with TRBD2. The CDR3 totals 13 residues. Germline assignment: CDR1 MNHNS and CDR2 SASEGT. V lost 7 bases, J lost 6 bases, and 6 bases stayed unmatched. The CDR3 DNA sequence: TGTGCCAGCACGGCGGGGGGCATGGATACGCAGTATTTT. Translating gives CASTAGGMDTQYF.

The chain is built from TRBV11-2 and TRBJ2-1; the match to TRBD2 covers 8 bases. The better agreement between TRBJ2-7 and the DNA end casts doubt on the J call. Germline-derived CDR1 and CDR2 are SGHAT and FQNNGV. The CDR3 extends over 15 amino acids. The CDR3 here is CASSLRQAGEREQYF. For the CDR3, the DNA is TGTGCCAGCAGCTTAAGGCAAGCGGGAGAGCGGGAGCAGTACTTC.

The table lists this clonotype with a count of one. The CDR3 does not end in the conserved phenylalanine or tryptophan, so this is likely a read error. The limits of the CDR3 on the DNA are not certain, so only TCRdb's listed CDR3 is given. The chain recombines TRBV6-2 or TRBV6-3 with TRBJ2-1; the DNA was not used to check the table's D call, TRBD2. The CDR3 is 15 amino acids long, termini counted. Per germline, CDR1 MNHEY and CDR2 SVGEGT. The CDR3 is CASRKRDGYEQYFGN.

The chain joins TRBV6-6 to TRBJ2-3; 7 nucleotides align to TRBD2. V lost 2 bases and J lost 5; bases outside the gene matches: 4. The CDR3 is 14 residues long. Germline CDR1 is MNHNY and CDR2 is SVGAGI (reference sequence). The CDR3 is CASSYEGGEDTQYF. The CDR3 coding sequence is TGTGCCAGCAGTTACGAGGGAGGGGAAGATACGCAGTATTTT.

The rearrangement uses TRBV6-5 and TRBJ2-5; D ambiguous. The CDR3 loop spans 15 amino acids. V was clipped by 7 bases and J by 11 bases, with 26 bases between them. Germline CDR1 MNHEY, CDR2 SVGAGI. The CDR3 DNA reads TGTGCCAGCACTTCCCTCGCAGGCTCCTACAATGAGCAGTACTTC. It specifies CASTSLAGSYNEQYF.

The CDR3 DNA is TGTGCCAGCAGTTTTAGGCCCTGGAAGAAAGGTGAGCAGTTCTTC. Protein: CASSFRPWKKGEQFF. This sequence joins TRBV28 and TRBJ2-7; D is ambiguous. The DNA end is a closer match to TRBJ2-1, so the J assignment may be wrong. The CDR3 sequence is 15 residues long. Germline CDR1 is MDHEN and CDR2 is SYDVKM.

This clonotype was found many times. V is TRBV19 and J is TRBJ1-1, with a possible D match to TRBD1 (5 bases). The length of the CDR3 is 14 residues. CDR1 and CDR2 from the germline V gene are LNHDA and SQIVND (reference sequence). Trimming cost V 6 bases and J 1 base, with 12 bases left between them. The CDR3 protein is CASRRGPANTEAFF. The DNA of the CDR3 is TGTGCCAGTAGACGGGGACCGGCGAACACTGAAGCTTTCTTT.

This chain joins TRBV7-2 and TRBJ2-5; 11 bases fit TRBD2. The germline V gene has CDR1 SGHTA and CDR2 FQGNSA. With V trimmed by 1 base and J by 2 bases, 0 bases remained unmatched. The CDR3 runs 15 residues. The CDR3 region has the DNA TGTGCCAGCAGCTTAGTAGCGGGAGGGCAAGAGACCCAGTACTTC. Translation gives CASSLVAGGQETQYF.

This sequence joins TRBV18 and TRBJ2-7; TRBD1 matches at 7 bases. Germline values: CDR1 KGHSH, CDR2 LQKENI. V lost 3 bases and J lost 6; bases outside the gene matches: 5. The CDR3 is 13 residues long. The CDR3 reads CASSPHEGAEQYF. CDR3 nucleotide sequence: TGTGCCAGCTCACCCCACGAGGGGGCCGAGCAGTACTTC.

On this clonotype: No conserved phenylalanine or tryptophan is present at the end of the CDR3, so a read error is the likely explanation. Because the CDR3's place on the DNA is in doubt, the DNA is left out and the CDR3 is given as listed by TCRdb. V is TRBV6-1 and J is TRBJ1-1. The CDR3 totals 17 residues, both ends included. The germline CDR1 and CDR2 sequences are MNHNS and SASEGT. CDR3 protein: CATSGVAGGTVSSSSGQ.

The chain is built from TRBV7-2 and TRBJ2-5, with D unclear. The end of the DNA is better explained by TRBJ2-7, so the J call may be wrong. Per germline, CDR1 SGHTA and CDR2 FQGNSA. The CDR3 runs 11 residues. The CDR3 reads CASSPVYEQYF. CDR3 nucleotide sequence: TGTGCCAGCAGCCCCGTCTACGAGCAGTACTTC.

The chain employs TRBV12-3 or TRBV12-4 and TRBJ2-5; perhaps TRBD1 as D (5 bases). Gene TRBJ2-7 matches the end of the DNA better, so the J call may be wrong. CDR3 length: 13 residues. The CDR3 region is CASSVTASYEQYF. The CDR3 region has the DNA TGTGCCAGCAGCGTGACAGCATCCTACGAGCAGTACTTC.

Many counts were recorded for this clonotype. The chain recombines TRBV24-1 with TRBJ2-3, with 16 nucleotides matching TRBD2. Germline V gives CDR1 KGHDR, CDR2 SFDVKD. The CDR3 extends over 20 amino acids. The junction had 8 bases not matched to a gene; V was cut back by 3 bases and J by 0 bases. The CDR3 DNA reads TGTGCCACCAGTGATGCCCCGGGACTAGCGGGGGGGCCGAGCACAGATACGCAGTATTTT. It translates to CATSDAPGLAGGPSTDTQYF.

This clonotype turned up a few times. This chain joins TRBV11-2 and TRBJ2-5, with 14 bases that match TRBD2. Per germline, CDR1 SGHAT and CDR2 FQNNGV. V was clipped by 4 bases and J by 13 bases; unmatched bases: 23. This CDR3 has 19 amino acids. CDR3 residues: CASSSGGTSGRGNTGELYF. As DNA, the CDR3 is TGTGCCAGCAGCTCCGGGGGGACTAGCGGGAGAGGGAACACCGGGGAGCTGTACTTC.

This clonotype was detected many times. V gene TRBV4-2 combines with J gene TRBJ1-3, with D possibly being TRBD1 (5 bases). Deletions cut 2 bases from V and 0 bases from J, with 11 bases between. The CDR3 spans 16 residues. Germline-derived CDR1 and CDR2 are LGHNA and YNFKEQ. The CDR3 coding sequence is TGTGCCAGCAGCCAACAGGGTCCCCGCTCTGGAAACACCATATATTTT. Protein sequence: CASSQQGPRSGNTIYF.

This clonotype has at least ten counts. The V and J genes are TRBV5-1 and TRBJ2-5; 10 bases align to TRBD1. Germline lookup yields CDR1 SGHRS and CDR2 YFSETQ. The CDR3 totals 14 residues. J was trimmed by 4 bases and V by 0 bases; bases with no gene match: 0. The CDR3 spells CASSLGTGGETQYF. CDR3 coding DNA: TGCGCCAGCAGCTTGGGGACAGGGGGAGAGACCCAGTACTTC.

This chain uses TRBV7-9 with TRBJ1-5; D is uncertain. CDR1 is SEHNR, CDR2 FQNEAQ, per germline (reference sequence). This CDR3 is 13 amino acids long. V was shortened by 2 bases and J by 6 bases, with 8 bases between the two germline ends. The CDR3 sequence: CASSLKHGQPQHF. The CDR3, as DNA: TGTGCCAGCAGCTTAAAACACGGTCAGCCCCAGCATTTT.

This chain connects TRBV3-1 to TRBJ2-3; maybe TRBD2 (6 bases). V shed 5 bases and J shed 4 bases, with 10 bases lying between them. In germline, CDR1 is LGHDT, CDR2 YNNKEL (reference sequence). The CDR3 spans 13 residues. In DNA form, the CDR3 reads TGTGCCAGCAGCTCCCGGGGGTCAGATACGCAGTATTTT. It codes for CASSSRGSDTQYF.

This clonotype was seen only a few times. Here the CDR3 omits its conserved ending phenylalanine or tryptophan, so a read error is the likely source. The limits of the CDR3 on the DNA are not certain, so only TCRdb's listed CDR3 is given. This chain connects TRBV6-1 to TRBJ2-7; the table calls TRBD1, which could not be checked here. The CDR3 extends over 17 residues, inclusive of both ends. Germline V gene lookup returns CDR1 MNHNS and CDR2 SASEGT. This chain's CDR3 is CASSESYTDRGSYTFGS.

This clonotype is medium-sized within its sample. The chain has TRBV7-9 and TRBJ2-2; a possible D gene is TRBD1 (6 bases). V lost 5 bases and J 6 bases, leaving 10 bases between the germline ends. The CDR3 totals 13 residues. Germline V gene sequence: CDR1 SEHNR, CDR2 FQNEAQ (reference sequence). The CDR3 DNA reads as TGTGCCAGCAGCGCCCAGGGGCCCGGGGAGCTGTTTTTT. Translating gives CASSAQGPGELFF.

This clonotype is labeled medium-sized. V is TRBV5-1 and J is TRBJ1-2, with D possibly matching TRBD1 (5 bases). Between the trimmed V and J ends, which lost 2 bases and 4 bases, there was a span of 15 bases. CDR3 length equals 15 residues. The germline V gene has CDR1 SGHRS and CDR2 YFSETQ. CDR3 region: CASSLIGGTGYGYTF. The CDR3 nucleotides are TGCGCCAGCAGCTTAATCGGGGGGACCGGCTATGGCTACACCTTC.

The chain has TRBV7-8 and TRBJ1-2; D not resolved. Germline loops: CDR1 SGHVS, CDR2 FQNEAQ. The V end lost 1 base, the J end lost 0 bases, and 9 bases lay between the germline ends. There are 15 residues in the CDR3. This CDR3 reads CASSLVPGSNYGYTF. Written as DNA, the CDR3 is TGTGCCAGCAGCTTAGTGCCCGGTTCTAACTATGGCTACACCTTC. The entire variable domain, with the rest obtained from reference TRBV7-8 and TRBJ1-2, is as follows: GAGVSQSPRYKVAKRGQDVALRCDPISGHVSLFWYQQALGQGPEFLTYFQNEAQLDKSGLPSDRFFAERPEGSVSTLKIQRTQQEDSAVYLCASSLVPGSNYGYTFGSGTRLTVV.

This clonotype was detected ten times or more. The chain uses TRBV6-4 and TRBJ2-3, with 8 bases that match TRBD2. J lost 3 bases, V lost 7 bases, and 6 bases had no gene match. The germline gives CDR1 MRHNA, CDR2 SNTAGT. This CDR3 has 14 residues. CDR3 sequence (DNA): TGTGCCAGCAAGAGCGGGAGTAGGACAGATACGCAGTATTTT. Protein sequence: CASKSGSRTDTQYF.

V usage is TRBV7-3 and J usage is TRBJ2-1, with 10 bases identical to TRBD1. The DNA end lines up better with TRBJ2-7; the J call may be wrong. The CDR3 totals 14 residues. Germline V gene lookup returns CDR1 SGHTA and CDR2 FQGTGA. This CDR3 is CASSLGQGPHEQYF. CDR3 sequence (DNA): TGTGCCAGCAGCTTGGGACAGGGGCCCCATGAGCAGTACTTC.

This clonotype has just one count. The missing conserved phenylalanine or tryptophan at the end of this CDR3 makes a read error likely. The DNA is left out, because the CDR3 cannot be placed on it with certainty; the CDR3 is given as TCRdb lists it. The rearrangement joins TRBV18 to TRBJ2-7; the listed D gene, TRBD1, was not tested against the DNA. The CDR3 extends over 15 residues, inclusive of both ends. Germline V gene lookup returns CDR1 KGHSH and CDR2 LQKENI. This CDR3 is CASSATGLYGYTFGS.